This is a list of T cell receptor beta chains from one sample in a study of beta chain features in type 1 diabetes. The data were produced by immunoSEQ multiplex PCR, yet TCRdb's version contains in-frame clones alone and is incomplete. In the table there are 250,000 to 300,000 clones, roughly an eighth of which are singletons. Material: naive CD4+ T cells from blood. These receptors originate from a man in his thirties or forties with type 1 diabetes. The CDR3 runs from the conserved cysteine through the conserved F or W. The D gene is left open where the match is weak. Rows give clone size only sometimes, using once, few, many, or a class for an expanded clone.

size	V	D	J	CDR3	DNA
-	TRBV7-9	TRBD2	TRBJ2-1	CASSSGLAGGVSDEQFF	TGTGCCAGCAGCTCGGGACTAGCGGGAGGGGTTTCCGATGAGCAGTTCTTC
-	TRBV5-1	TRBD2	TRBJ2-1	CASSFLAGLDNEQFF	TGCGCCAGCAGCTTCTTAGCGGGGTTAGACAATGAGCAGTTCTTC
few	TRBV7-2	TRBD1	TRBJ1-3	CASSFSWSRGLSGNTIYF	TGTGCCAGCAGCTTTTCATGGTCCAGGGGGCTTAGTGGAAACACCATATATTTT
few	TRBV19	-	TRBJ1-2	CASSISGRDNFFAYGYTF	TGTGCCAGTAGTATTTCGGGCCGGGACAACTTTTTCGCCTATGGCTACACCTTC
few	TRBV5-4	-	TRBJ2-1	CASSLGGTHYNEQFF	TGTGCCAGCAGCTTGGGAGGAACCCACTACAATGAGCAGTTCTTC
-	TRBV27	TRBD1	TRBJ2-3	CASSLSSGTGFTDTQYF	TGTGCCAGCAGTTTATCTTCCGGGACAGGGTTCACAGATACGCAGTATTTT
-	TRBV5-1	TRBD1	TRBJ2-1	CASSTQGASNEQFF	TGCGCCAGCAGCACACAGGGGGCGAGCAATGAGCAGTTCTTC
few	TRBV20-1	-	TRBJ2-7	CSASGSNEQYF	TGCAGTGCTAGCGGGAGTAACGAGCAGTACTTC
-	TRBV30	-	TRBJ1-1	CACSLEVGTEAFF	TGTGCCTGCTCCCTTGAGGTGGGTACTGAAGCTTTCTTT
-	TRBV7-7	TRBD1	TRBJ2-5	CASSSGTAKETQYF	TGTGCTAGCAGCTCAGGGACAGCAAAAGAGACCCAGTACTTC
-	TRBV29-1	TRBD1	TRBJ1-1	CSAVRQGSTEAFF	TGCAGCGCCGTAAGACAGGGGAGCACTGAAGCTTTCTTT
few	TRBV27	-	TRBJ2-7	CASQGGLVRYEQYF	TGTGCCAGCCAGGGGGGACTAGTGCGGTACGAGCAGTACTTC
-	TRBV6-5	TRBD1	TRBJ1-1	CASKTGTDTEAFF	TGTGCCAGCAAAACCGGGACAGACACTGAAGCTTTCTTT
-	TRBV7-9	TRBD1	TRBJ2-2	CASSPPGTGLTGELFF	TGTGCCAGCAGCCCGCCCGGGACAGGGTTAACCGGGGAGCTGTTTTTT
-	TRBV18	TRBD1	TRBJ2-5	CASSGDRGRKTQYF	TGTGCCAGCTCAGGGGACAGAGGAAGAAAGACCCAGTACTTC
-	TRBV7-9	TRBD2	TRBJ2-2	CASSPRGREANTGELFF	TGTGCCAGCAGTCCCCGGGGGCGGGAGGCGAACACCGGGGAGCTGTTTTTT
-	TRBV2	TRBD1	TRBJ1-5	CASSVTGGSNQPQHF	TGTGCCAGCAGTGTTACAGGGGGTAGCAATCAGCCCCAGCATTTT
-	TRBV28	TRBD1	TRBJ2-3	CASSFPAGQGDTQYF	TGTGCCAGCAGTTTCCCGGCGGGACAGGGGGATACGCAGTATTTT
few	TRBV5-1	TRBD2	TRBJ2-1	CASSLAGVVDEQFF	TGCGCCAGCAGCTTAGCGGGAGTGGTCGATGAGCAGTTCTTC
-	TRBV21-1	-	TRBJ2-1	CASSHHRWLAGNNEQFF	TGTGCCAGCAGCCACCACCGGTGGCTAGCGGGAAACAATGAGCAGTTCTTC
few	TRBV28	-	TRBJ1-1	CASTQRNTEAFF	TGTGCCAGCACACAGAGGAACACTGAAGCTTTCTTT
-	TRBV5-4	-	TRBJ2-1	CASSSISSNEQFF	TGTGCCAGCAGCTCTATTTCATCCAATGAGCAGTTCTTC
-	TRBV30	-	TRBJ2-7	CAWSKQTYEQYF	TGTGCCTGGAGTAAACAAACCTACGAGCAGTACTTC
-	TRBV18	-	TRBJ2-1	CASSEQGSSYNEQFF	TGTGCCAGCTCGGAACAGGGCAGCTCCTACAATGAGCAGTTCTTC
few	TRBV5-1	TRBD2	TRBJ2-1	CASSLALAGYNEQFF	TGCGCCAGCAGCTTGGCTCTAGCGGGGTACAATGAGCAGTTCTTC
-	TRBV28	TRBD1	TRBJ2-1	CASSQGAGGPYNEQFF	TGTGCCAGCAGTCAGGGGGCGGGCGGTCCCTACAATGAGCAGTTCTTC
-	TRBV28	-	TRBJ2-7	CASSLLRGSGVYEQYF	TGTGCCAGCAGTTTATTGCGGGGCTCTGGGGTTTACGAGCAGTACTTC
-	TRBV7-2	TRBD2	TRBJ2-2	CASSWTSANTGELFF	TGTGCCAGCAGCTGGACTAGCGCGAACACCGGGGAGCTGTTTTTT
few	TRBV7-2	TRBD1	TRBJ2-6	CASSRTGYSGANVLTF	TGTGCCAGCAGCCGGACAGGTTACTCTGGGGCCAACGTCCTGACTTTC
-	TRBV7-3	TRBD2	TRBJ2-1	CASSPISGSSYNEQFF	TGTGCCAGCAGCCCAATTAGCGGGAGCTCCTACAATGAGCAGTTCTTC
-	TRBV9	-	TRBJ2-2	CASSTRTSNTGELFF	TGTGCCAGCAGCACCCGGACTTCGAACACCGGGGAGCTGTTTTTT
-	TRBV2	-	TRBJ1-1	CASSGQMNTEAFF	TGTGCCAGCAGTGGACAGATGAACACTGAAGCTTTCTTT
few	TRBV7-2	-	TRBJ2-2	CASGRQVETGELFF	TGTGCCAGCGGAAGGCAAGTGGAGACCGGGGAGCTGTTTTTT
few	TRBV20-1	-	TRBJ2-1	CSARTDNEQFF	TGCAGTGCGAGGACAGATAATGAGCAGTTCTTC
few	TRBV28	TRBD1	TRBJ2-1	CASSSATGGNEQFF	TGTGCCAGCAGTTCCGCGACAGGGGGCAATGAGCAGTTCTTC
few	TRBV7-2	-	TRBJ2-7	CASSLWTRDEQYF	TGTGCCAGCAGCTTATGGACCAGGGACGAGCAGTACTTC
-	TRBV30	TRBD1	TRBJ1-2	CAWSRQGEGGYTF	TGTGCCTGGAGTCGACAGGGAGAAGGTGGCTACACCTTC
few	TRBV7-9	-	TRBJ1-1	CASSLADREAFF	TGTGCCAGCAGCTTAGCCGACAGGGAAGCTTTCTTT
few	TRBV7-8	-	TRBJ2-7	CASSLRRDGGSDEQYF	TGTGCCAGCAGCTTAAGACGGGACGGGGGAAGCGACGAGCAGTACTTC
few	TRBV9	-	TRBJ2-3	CASSDQSDTQYF	TGTGCCAGCAGCGATCAGTCAGATACGCAGTATTTT
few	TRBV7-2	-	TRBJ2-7	CASSLASGFTSYEQYF	TGTGCCAGCAGCTTGGCCAGCGGCTTCACGTCCTACGAGCAGTACTTC
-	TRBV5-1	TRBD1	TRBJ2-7	CASSYSGQGTYEQYF	TGCGCCAGCAGCTATTCGGGACAGGGTACCTACGAGCAGTACTTC
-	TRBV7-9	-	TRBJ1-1	CASSPSRTEAFF	TGTGCCAGCAGCCCTAGTAGGACTGAAGCTTTCTTT
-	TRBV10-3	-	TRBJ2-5	CAISESAGPEGETQYF	TGTGCCATCAGTGAGTCTGCAGGCCCGGAGGGGGAGACCCAGTACTTC
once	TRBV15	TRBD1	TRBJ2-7	CATSSGTGAREQYF	TGTGCCACCAGCAGCGGGACAGGGGCCCGCGAGCAGTACTTC
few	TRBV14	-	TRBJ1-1	CASSQDDTDKAFF	TGTGCCAGCAGCCAAGATGACACAGACAAAGCTTTCTTT
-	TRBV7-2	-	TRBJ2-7	CASSLDRTPAYEQYF	TGTGCCAGCAGCTTAGACCGGACACCAGCCTACGAGCAGTACTTC
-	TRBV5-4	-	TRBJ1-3	CASGLSDSGNTIYF	TGTGCCAGCGGACTCAGTGACTCTGGAAACACCATATATTTT
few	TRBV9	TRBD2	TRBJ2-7	CASSVGLALSSYEQYF	TGTGCCAGCAGCGTAGGACTAGCGCTGAGCTCCTACGAGCAGTACTTC
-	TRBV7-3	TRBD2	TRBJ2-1	CASSLRTGGPGEQFF	TGTGCCAGCAGCTTAAGAACGGGAGGTCCCGGTGAGCAGTTCTTC
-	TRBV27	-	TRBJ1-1	CASSLSGQPNTEAFF	TGTGCCAGCAGTTTATCCGGACAGCCGAACACTGAAGCTTTCTTT
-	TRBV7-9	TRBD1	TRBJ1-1	CASRRGQGPNTEAFF	TGTGCCAGCAGGAGGGGACAGGGCCCGAACACTGAAGCTTTCTTT
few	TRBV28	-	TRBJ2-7	CASSFITSSGLGEQYF	TGTGCCAGCAGTTTTATTACGTCCTCTGGTCTAGGTGAGCAGTACTTC
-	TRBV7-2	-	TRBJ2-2	CASSLLGTGVTGELFF	TGTGCCAGCAGCTTACTCGGTACCGGAGTTACCGGGGAGCTGTTTTTT
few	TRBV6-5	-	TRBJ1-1	CASSYSNQGEVAFF	TGTGCCAGCAGTTACTCGAACCAGGGCGAGGTGGCTTTCTTT
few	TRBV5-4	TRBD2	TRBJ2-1	CASSSGLDQQFF	TGTGCCAGCAGCAGCGGACTAGATCAGCAGTTCTTC
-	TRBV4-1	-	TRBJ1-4	CASSPGTSNEKLFF	TGCGCCAGCAGTCCCGGGACTTCTAATGAAAAACTGTTTTTT
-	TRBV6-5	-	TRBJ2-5	CASSRGGETQYF	TGTGCCAGCAGCCGAGGGGGAGAGACCCAGTACTTC
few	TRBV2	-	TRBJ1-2	CASSDRPIWGYTF	TGTGCCAGCAGTGACCGTCCTATCTGGGGCTACACCTTC